The rows below give T cell receptor beta chains drawn from one sample of a study of Ad26.COV2.S vaccination and SARS-CoV-2 variants. The protocol was immunoSEQ multiplex PCR, while the TCRdb copy is restricted to in-frame clones and leaves out a portion. The top ten hold about 1.5% of the sample, which has under 600,000 clones, 70% to 90% seen once. Material: peripheral blood, obtained in a trial of Ad26.COV2.S vaccine versus placebo. The source is a person aged 18-65 years who received the Ad26.COV2.S COVID-19 vaccine or a placebo. Both conserved end residues are part of each CDR3. Fields, in order: J gene, V gene, CDR3 length, clone size, D gene, CDR3 protein, CDR3 DNA. A D gene is named only where the DNA matches it firmly. Size is stated for part of the rows, as once, few or many counts, or as a class when the clone is expanded.

J: TRBJ2-2
V: TRBV28
length: 17
size: once
D: TRBD1
CDR3: CASSLNRGFANTGELFF
DNA: TGTGCCAGCAGTTTGAACAGGGGATTCGCGAACACCGGGGAGCTGTTTTTT

J: TRBJ1-2
V: TRBV6-5
length: 13
size: NA
D: TRBD1
CDR3: CASSPGQNYGYTF
DNA: TGTGCCAGTTCTCCGGGACAGAACTATGGCTACACCTTC

J: TRBJ2-2
V: TRBV28
length: 17
size: NA
D: NA
CDR3: CASSFRHGKGFAGELFF
DNA: TGTGCCAGCAGTTTCAGGCACGGGAAGGGGTTCGCCGGGGAGCTGTTTTTT

J: TRBJ1-2
V: TRBV30
length: 16
size: NA
D: NA
CDR3: CAWSGEGGGRIYGYTF
DNA: TGTGCCTGGAGTGGGGAAGGGGGTGGGAGGATCTATGGCTACACCTTC

J: TRBJ2-2
V: TRBV9
length: 16
size: NA
D: NA
CDR3: CASRALRTANTGELFF
DNA: TGTGCCAGCAGAGCCCTGAGGACAGCCAACACCGGGGAGCTGTTTTTT

J: TRBJ1-4
V: TRBV7-3
length: 19
size: NA
D: TRBD1
CDR3: CASSRTLRQGNWENEKLFF
DNA: TGTGCCAGCAGTCGCACGTTACGACAGGGGAATTGGGAAAATGAAAAACTGTTTTTT

J: TRBJ1-4
V: TRBV9
length: 15
size: NA
D: TRBD1
CDR3: CASSPHWTGDEKLFF
DNA: TGTGCCAGCAGCCCCCACTGGACAGGGGACGAAAAACTGTTTTTT

J: TRBJ1-2
V: TRBV14
length: 15
size: NA
D: NA
CDR3: CASSPRDWHYYGYTF
DNA: TGTGCCAGCAGCCCCCGGGACTGGCATTACTATGGCTACACCTTC

J: TRBJ2-5
V: TRBV19
length: 14
size: NA
D: NA
CDR3: CASSSGGVRETQYF
DNA: TGTGCCAGTAGCTCCGGGGGCGTGAGGGAGACCCAGTACTTC

J: TRBJ1-6
V: TRBV3-1/TRBV3-2
length: 15
size: once
D: NA
CDR3: CASSQDQGISSPLHF
DNA: TGTGCCAGCAGCCAAGATCAGGGGATTAGTTCACCCCTCCACTTT

J: TRBJ2-7
V: TRBV9
length: 13
size: NA
D: NA
CDR3: CASSVGFRDEQYF
DNA: TGTGCCAGCAGCGTAGGTTTTAGGGACGAGCAGTACTTC

J: TRBJ2-1
V: TRBV12-3/TRBV12-4
length: 13
size: NA
D: NA
CDR3: CASSKGQYNEQFF
DNA: TGTGCCAGCAGCAAAGGACAGTACAATGAGCAGTTCTTC

J: TRBJ1-4
V: TRBV30
length: 13
size: NA
D: NA
CDR3: CAWSVRDTEKLFF
DNA: TGTGCCTGGAGTGTCCGGGACACCGAAAAACTGTTTTTT

J: TRBJ2-7
V: TRBV2
length: 13
size: few
D: NA
CDR3: CASGSGLGYEQYF
DNA: TGTGCCAGCGGAAGTGGGCTGGGATACGAGCAGTACTTC

J: TRBJ1-1
V: TRBV18
length: 15
size: few
D: NA
CDR3: CASSPRMTENTEAFF
DNA: TGTGCCAGCTCACCGCGTATGACAGAAAACACTGAAGCTTTCTTT

J: TRBJ2-1
V: TRBV7-8
length: 15
size: once
D: NA
CDR3: CASSLGLNSYNEQFF
DNA: TGTGCCAGCAGCCTAGGACTGAACTCCTACAATGAGCAGTTCTTC

J: TRBJ2-7
V: TRBV6-5
length: 14
size: NA
D: NA
CDR3: CASRETPSYVAQYF
DNA: TGTGCCAGCAGGGAGACACCATCCTACGTTGCGCAGTACTTC

J: TRBJ2-7
V: TRBV4-1
length: 19
size: NA
D: NA
CDR3: CASSQEGTADIIGTYEQYF
DNA: TGCGCCAGCAGCCAAGAGGGGACGGCAGACATTATTGGAACGTACGAGCAGTACTTC

J: TRBJ1-6
V: TRBV6-5
length: 14
size: NA
D: NA
CDR3: CASRETPAYSPLHF
DNA: TGTGCCAGCAGGGAGACCCCGGCCTATTCACCCCTCCACTTT

J: TRBJ1-1
V: TRBV2
length: 13
size: NA
D: NA
CDR3: CASSVRENTEAFF
DNA: TGTGCCAGCAGTGTACGAGAGAACACTGAAGCTTTCTTT

J: TRBJ1-2
V: TRBV23-1
length: 13
size: NA
D: NA
CDR3: CASSLPNPYGYTF
DNA: TGCGCCAGCAGTCTCCCGAACCCTTATGGCTACACCTTC

J: TRBJ2-1
V: TRBV9
length: 15
size: NA
D: TRBD2
CDR3: CASSVDGTTYNEQFF
DNA: TGTGCCAGCAGCGTAGATGGGACTACCTACAATGAGCAGTTCTTC

J: TRBJ2-1
V: TRBV5-1
length: 15
size: once
D: TRBD2
CDR3: CASSAGLAYYNEQFF
DNA: TGCGCCAGCAGCGCGGGACTAGCATATTACAATGAGCAGTTCTTC

J: TRBJ2-1
V: TRBV6-5
length: 14
size: NA
D: NA
CDR3: CASTFPGGGGEQFF
DNA: TGTGCCAGCACTTTTCCGGGGGGAGGGGGAGAGCAGTTCTTC

J: TRBJ2-1
V: TRBV5-1
length: 15
size: NA
D: TRBD2
CDR3: CASSLSLAGGGEQFF
DNA: TGCGCCAGCAGCTTGAGCCTAGCGGGAGGGGGTGAGCAGTTCTTC

J: TRBJ1-1
V: TRBV5-1
length: 15
size: NA
D: NA
CDR3: CASSWGARENTEAFF
DNA: TGCGCCAGCAGCTGGGGGGCGAGGGAGAACACTGAAGCTTTCTTT

J: TRBJ2-3
V: TRBV13
length: 15
size: NA
D: TRBD1
CDR3: CASSWRTGMPDTQYF
DNA: TGTGCCAGCAGCTGGAGGACAGGGATGCCAGATACGCAGTATTTT

J: TRBJ2-2
V: TRBV7-3
length: 16
size: NA
D: TRBD1
CDR3: CASSLNTGGEGRELFF
DNA: TGTGCCAGCAGCTTAAATACAGGGGGCGAAGGCAGGGAGCTGTTTTTT

J: TRBJ2-1
V: TRBV5-4
length: 16
size: NA
D: NA
CDR3: CASSTGLGRGDNEQFF
DNA: TGTGCCAGCAGCACGGGACTGGGGAGGGGGGACAATGAGCAGTTCTTC

J: TRBJ2-1
V: TRBV25-1
length: 12
size: NA
D: NA
CDR3: CASSGTYNEQFF
DNA: TGTGCCAGCAGTGGGACCTACAATGAGCAGTTCTTC

J: TRBJ2-7
V: TRBV6-5
length: 14
size: NA
D: TRBD2
CDR3: CASSHGRDRYEQYF
DNA: TGTGCCAGCAGTCACGGGAGGGATAGGTACGAGCAGTACTTC

J: TRBJ1-5
V: TRBV4-2
length: 15
size: NA
D: NA
CDR3: CASSQELAGNQPQHF
DNA: TGTGCCAGCAGCCAAGAATTGGCAGGGAATCAGCCCCAGCATTTT

J: TRBJ2-5
V: TRBV6-5
length: 13
size: NA
D: NA
CDR3: CASSFVDGETQYF
DNA: TGTGCCAGCAGTTTCGTCGACGGAGAGACCCAGTACTTC

J: TRBJ2-5
V: TRBV27
length: 19
size: NA
D: TRBD2
CDR3: CASKRLAGMMDRVQETQYF
DNA: TGTGCCAGCAAACGACTAGCGGGGATGATGGATAGGGTCCAAGAGACCCAGTACTTC

J: TRBJ1-3
V: TRBV28
length: 14
size: NA
D: NA
CDR3: CASSLTSSGNTIYF
DNA: TGTGCCAGCAGTTTGACCAGCTCTGGAAACACCATATATTTT

J: TRBJ2-2
V: TRBV4-1
length: 16
size: NA
D: TRBD2
CDR3: CASSQGLAGDTGELFF
DNA: TGCGCCAGCAGCCAAGGGCTAGCGGGAGACACCGGGGAGCTGTTTTTT

J: TRBJ2-2
V: TRBV5-1
length: 13
size: NA
D: NA
CDR3: CASSLVVSGELFF
DNA: TGCGCCAGCAGCTTGGTGGTATCCGGGGAGCTGTTTTTT

J: TRBJ1-6
V: TRBV5-4
length: 15
size: NA
D: NA
CDR3: CASSLRGRWNSPLHF
DNA: TGTGCCAGCAGCTTGAGGGGGAGGTGGAATTCACCCCTCCACTTT

J: TRBJ1-4
V: TRBV7-9
length: 19
size: NA
D: TRBD1
CDR3: CASSQGGTGIFLTNEKLFF
DNA: TGTGCCAGCAGCCAAGGAGGGACAGGGATCTTTTTGACTAATGAAAAACTGTTTTTT

J: TRBJ2-2
V: TRBV19
length: 15
size: NA
D: NA
CDR3: CASSIWRANTGELFF
DNA: TGTGCCAGTAGTATATGGAGGGCGAACACCGGGGAGCTGTTTTTT

J: TRBJ1-4
V: TRBV7-2
length: 14
size: NA
D: TRBD1
CDR3: CASGEDRGGEKLFF
DNA: TGTGCCAGCGGGGAGGACAGGGGTGGGGAAAAACTGTTTTTT

J: TRBJ2-7
V: TRBV11-2
length: 12
size: NA
D: NA
CDR3: CASSEASYEQYF
DNA: TGTGCCAGCAGCGAGGCCTCCTACGAGCAGTACTTC

J: TRBJ1-1
V: TRBV28
length: 19
size: NA
D: TRBD1
CDR3: CASSFGTGGSGLRGTEAFF
DNA: TGTGCCAGCAGTTTCGGGACAGGGGGCTCGGGGCTGCGAGGGACTGAAGCTTTCTTT

J: TRBJ1-1
V: TRBV19
length: 15
size: NA
D: NA
CDR3: CASSIDSSRTAEAFF
DNA: TGTGCCAGTAGTATAGATAGCTCCCGGACCGCTGAAGCTTTCTTT

J: TRBJ1-6
V: TRBV2
length: 14
size: NA
D: TRBD1
CDR3: CASSIDRGNSPLHF
DNA: TGTGCCAGCAGCATAGACAGGGGGAATTCACCCCTCCACTTT

J: TRBJ2-7
V: TRBV20-1
length: 13
size: NA
D: TRBD2
CDR3: CSASGAGVREQYF
DNA: TGCAGTGCTAGTGGAGCGGGAGTACGCGAGCAGTACTTC

J: TRBJ1-2
V: TRBV6-1
length: 13
size: NA
D: NA
CDR3: CASSEEGSRGYTF
DNA: TGTGCCAGCAGTGAGGAGGGTTCTAGGGGCTACACCTTC

J: TRBJ1-6
V: TRBV5-4
length: 15
size: NA
D: NA
CDR3: CASSLWGGSGSPLHF
DNA: TGTGCCAGCAGCTTGTGGGGGGGCTCTGGATCACCCCTCCACTTT

J: TRBJ2-7
V: TRBV11-3
length: 14
size: NA
D: TRBD2
CDR3: CASSPSGRENEQYF
DNA: TGTGCCAGCAGCCCCAGCGGGAGGGAGAACGAGCAGTACTTC

J: TRBJ2-6
V: TRBV7-3
length: 16
size: NA
D: NA
CDR3: CASRDHLNSGANVLTF
DNA: TGTGCCAGCAGGGATCACTTAAACTCTGGGGCCAACGTCCTGACTTTC

J: TRBJ1-5
V: TRBV7-2
length: 15
size: few
D: TRBD1
CDR3: CASSEQGAGNQPQHF
DNA: TGTGCCAGCAGCGAGCAGGGGGCAGGCAATCAGCCCCAGCATTTT

J: TRBJ2-7
V: TRBV9
length: 14
size: NA
D: NA
CDR3: CASSLGGKNYEQYF
DNA: TGTGCCAGCAGCCTGGGGGGCAAAAACTACGAGCAGTACTTC

J: TRBJ1-2
V: TRBV11-2
length: 13
size: NA
D: NA
CDR3: CASSFRAMDGYTF
DNA: TGTGCCAGCAGCTTCCGGGCCATGGATGGCTACACCTTC

J: TRBJ1-2
V: TRBV7-2
length: 16
size: NA
D: TRBD1
CDR3: CASSARLGDRADGYTF
DNA: TGTGCCAGCAGCGCGCGGTTAGGTGACAGGGCCGATGGCTACACCTTC

J: TRBJ1-5
V: TRBV5-4
length: 16
size: few
D: TRBD1
CDR3: CASSLVRQGSNQPQHF
DNA: TGTGCCAGCAGCTTGGTTCGACAGGGGAGCAATCAGCCCCAGCATTTT